The T cell receptor (beta chain) described here comes from a study of technical replicates of blood from several donors. The method was immunoSEQ multiplex PCR; TCRdb's version includes in-frame clones alone and lacks a portion of them. The table includes 60,000 to 90,000 clones, less than 97% detected once. The CDR3 is made up of 13 amino acids. Trimming took 3 bases from V and 7 from J, leaving 9 bases between them. CDR1 MDHEN and CDR2 SYDVKM come from the germline V gene. The sequence came from a human donor in good health. Material for sequencing was T cells isolated from PBMCs. This rearrangement joins TRBV28 to TRBJ1-4, with D tentatively TRBD1 (5 bases). The CDR3 DNA sequence: TGTGCCAGCAGTTTGGGCGGGACTGAAAAACTGTTTTTT. Its translation is CASSLGGTEKLFF.